Following are 10 T cell receptor beta chains from one sample sequenced in a study of blood T cell repertoires in COVID-19. TCRdb's copy holds only in-frame clones and misses some; the assay was immunoSEQ multiplex PCR. This table holds some 110,000 clones, 70% to 85% found once. The sequencing sample was made of peripheral blood. All receptors derive from a woman in her 70s with acute or convalescent COVID-19.

The chain uses TRBV2 and TRBJ2-5; unclear D gene. The CDR3 extends over 12 amino acids. Trimming removed 6 bases at V and 0 bases at J, with 5 bases between. Germline V gene lookup returns CDR1 SNHLY and CDR2 FYNNEI. CDR3 sequence: CASSGYQETQYF. CDR3 nucleotide sequence: TGTGCCAGCAGCGGTTACCAAGAGACCCAGTACTTC.

This sequence joins TRBV7-9 and TRBJ2-1; 11 bases fit TRBD2. Trimming at V came to 6 bases and at J to 10 bases, leaving 20 bases not matched to a gene. The CDR3 length is 18 residues. CDR1 is SEHNR, CDR2 FQNEAQ, per germline (reference sequence). CDR3 sequence (DNA): TGTGCCAGCAGTCTTAGGGCAGCTAGCGGGGGGCCACCGGCGGAGCAGTTCTTC. It specifies CASSLRAASGGPPAEQFF.

This clone was detected once. The chain uses TRBV23-1 and TRBJ2-7; D is ambiguous. TRBV23-1 is sorted into the ORF group, with uncertain function. Trimming cost V 0 bases and J 0 bases, with 12 bases left between them. The CDR3 loop spans 16 amino acids. The CDR3 DNA reads TGCGCCAGCAGTCAATCCAGATGGGCTTACTCCTACGAGCAGTACTTC. Protein sequence: CASSQSRWAYSYEQYF.

This chain uses TRBV12-5 with TRBJ1-1, with a possible D match to TRBD1 (6 bases). The V end lost 4 bases, the J end lost 1 base, and 22 bases lay between the germline ends. The germline CDR1 and CDR2 sequences are LGHNT and FRNRAP. The CDR3 length is 18 residues. In nucleotides, the CDR3 is TGTGCTAGTGGTTCCACCATCAAAACAGGGAGGGAGAACACTGAAGCTTTCTTT. Amino acids: CASGSTIKTGRENTEAFF.

This clone has only one observation. J is TRBJ1-3 and V is TRBV5-6; no firm D call. The CDR3 length is 12 residues. Trimming left V 1 base short and J 4 bases short, with 3 bases between. CDR1 and CDR2 from the germline V gene are SGHDT and YYEEEE. The CDR3, as DNA: TGTGCCAGCAGCTTGCTGGGAAACACCATATATTTT. This sequence encodes CASSLLGNTIYF.

The chain joins TRBV5-1 to TRBJ2-3; TRBD1 agrees at 9 bases. V lost 0 bases, J lost 0 bases, and 2 bases stayed unmatched. CDR1 and CDR2 (germline): SGHRS, YFSETQ. This CDR3 comprises 16 residues. This CDR3 is CASSLGDRASTDTQYF. CDR3 DNA sequence: TGCGCCAGCAGCTTGGGGGACAGGGCGAGCACAGATACGCAGTATTTT.

J is TRBJ1-2 and V is TRBV5-6, with D unclear. CDR1 and CDR2 from the germline V gene are SGHDT and YYEEEE. The CDR3 has 14 amino acids. Trimming shortened V by 0 bases and J by 7 bases, and 13 bases separated the two germline ends. The CDR3 DNA is TGTGCCAGCAGCTTGGAAGGCGACTTCCTTGGCTACACCTTC. Translated, it gives CASSLEGDFLGYTF.

The V call is TRBV27, the J call TRBJ1-4; D is uncertain. V lost 6 bases and J lost 0, with 8 bases in between. Germline lookup yields CDR1 MNHEY and CDR2 SMNVEV (reference sequence). CDR3 length equals 14 residues. CDR3 residues: CASRGSSTNEKLFF. The CDR3 DNA sequence: TGTGCCAGCAGGGGGAGTTCAACTAATGAAAAACTGTTTTTT.

The genes are TRBV20-1 and TRBJ1-1; possibly TRBD1 for D (5 bases). The ends were cut back, 6 bases at V and 6 bases at J, with 11 bases in the middle. This CDR3 has 11 residues. The germline CDR1 and CDR2 sequences are DFQATT and SNEGSKA (reference sequence). CDR3 region: CSAVFRAEAFF. Written as DNA, the CDR3 is TGCAGTGCCGTATTCAGGGCTGAAGCTTTCTTT.

This clone appeared once. The V and J genes are TRBV18 and TRBJ1-1; the match to TRBD1 covers 9 bases. This CDR3 region has 14 residues. Unmatched junction bases numbered 0, after V lost 3 bases and J lost 1 base. The V gene's germline CDR1 is KGHSH and CDR2 LQKENI. CDR3 residues: CASSPGQGNTEAFF. The CDR3 bases are TGTGCCAGCTCACCGGGACAGGGGAACACTGAAGCTTTCTTT.